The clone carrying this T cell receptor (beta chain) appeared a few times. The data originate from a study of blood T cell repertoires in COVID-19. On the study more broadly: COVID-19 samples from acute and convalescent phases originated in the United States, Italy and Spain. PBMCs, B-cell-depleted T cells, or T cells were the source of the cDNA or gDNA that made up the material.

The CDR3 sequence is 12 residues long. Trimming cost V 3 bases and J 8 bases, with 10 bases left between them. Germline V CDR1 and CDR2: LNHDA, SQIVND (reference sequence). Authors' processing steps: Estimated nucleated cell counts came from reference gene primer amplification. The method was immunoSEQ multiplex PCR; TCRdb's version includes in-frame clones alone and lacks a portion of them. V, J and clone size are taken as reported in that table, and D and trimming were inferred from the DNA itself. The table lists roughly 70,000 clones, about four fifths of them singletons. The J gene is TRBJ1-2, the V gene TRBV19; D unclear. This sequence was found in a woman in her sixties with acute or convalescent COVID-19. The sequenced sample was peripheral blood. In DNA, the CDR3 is TGTGCCAGTAGTATTGCGGAGAGCGGCTACACCTTC. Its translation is CASSIAESGYTF.